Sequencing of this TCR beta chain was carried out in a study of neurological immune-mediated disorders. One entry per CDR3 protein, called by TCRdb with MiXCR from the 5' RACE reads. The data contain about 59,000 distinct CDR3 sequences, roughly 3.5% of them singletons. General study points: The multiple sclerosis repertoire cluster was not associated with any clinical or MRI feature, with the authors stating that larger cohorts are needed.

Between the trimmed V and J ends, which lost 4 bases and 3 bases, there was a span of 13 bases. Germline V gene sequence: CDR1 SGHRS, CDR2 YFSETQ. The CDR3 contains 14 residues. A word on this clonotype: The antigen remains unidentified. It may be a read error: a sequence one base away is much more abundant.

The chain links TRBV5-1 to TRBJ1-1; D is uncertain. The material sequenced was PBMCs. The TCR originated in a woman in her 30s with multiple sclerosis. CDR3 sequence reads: CASSVGEGHTEAFF. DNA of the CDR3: TGCGCCAGCAGCGTAGGAGAAGGCCACACTGAAGCTTTCTTT.